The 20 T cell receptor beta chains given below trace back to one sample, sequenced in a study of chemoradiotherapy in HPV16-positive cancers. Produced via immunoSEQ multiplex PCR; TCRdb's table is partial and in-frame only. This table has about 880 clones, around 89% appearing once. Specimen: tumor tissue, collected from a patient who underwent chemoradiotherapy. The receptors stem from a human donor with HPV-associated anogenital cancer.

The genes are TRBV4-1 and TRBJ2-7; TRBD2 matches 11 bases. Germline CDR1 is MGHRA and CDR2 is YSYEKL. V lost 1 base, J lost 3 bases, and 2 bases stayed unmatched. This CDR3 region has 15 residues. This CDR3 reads CASSQGTSGFYEQYF. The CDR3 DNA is TGCGCCAGCAGCCAAGGGACTAGCGGGTTCTACGAGCAGTACTTC.

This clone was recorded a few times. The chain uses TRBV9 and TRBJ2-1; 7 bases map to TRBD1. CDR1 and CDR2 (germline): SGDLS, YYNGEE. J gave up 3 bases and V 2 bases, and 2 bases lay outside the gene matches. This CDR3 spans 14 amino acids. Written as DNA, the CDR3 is TGTGCCAGCAGCGTCCAGGGGGACTACAATGAGCAGTTCTTC. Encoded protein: CASSVQGDYNEQFF.

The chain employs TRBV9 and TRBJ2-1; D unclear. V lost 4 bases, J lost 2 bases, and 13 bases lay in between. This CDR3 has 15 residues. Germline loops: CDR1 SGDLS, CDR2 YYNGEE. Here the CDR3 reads CASSPRYGPYNEQFF. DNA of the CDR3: TGTGCCAGCAGCCCTCGTTATGGCCCCTACAATGAGCAGTTCTTC. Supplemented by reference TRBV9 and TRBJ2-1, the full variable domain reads DSGVTQTPKHLITATGQRVTLRCSPRSGDLSVYWYQQSLDQGLQFLIQYYNGEERAKGNILERFSAQQFPDLHSELNLSSLELGDSALYFCASSPRYGPYNEQFFGPGTRLTVL.

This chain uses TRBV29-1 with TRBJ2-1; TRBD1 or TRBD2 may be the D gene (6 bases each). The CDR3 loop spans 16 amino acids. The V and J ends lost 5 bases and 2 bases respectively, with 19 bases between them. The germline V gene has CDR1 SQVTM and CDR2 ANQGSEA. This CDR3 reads CSVNYGRGTAYNEQFF. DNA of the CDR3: TGCAGCGTTAACTACGGAAGGGGGACTGCCTACAATGAGCAGTTCTTC.

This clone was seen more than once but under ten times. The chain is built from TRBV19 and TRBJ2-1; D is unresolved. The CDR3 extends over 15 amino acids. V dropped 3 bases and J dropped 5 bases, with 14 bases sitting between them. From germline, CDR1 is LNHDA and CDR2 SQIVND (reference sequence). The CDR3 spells CASSIGFGENNEQFF. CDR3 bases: TGTGCCAGTAGTATCGGGTTCGGCGAAAACAATGAGCAGTTCTTC.

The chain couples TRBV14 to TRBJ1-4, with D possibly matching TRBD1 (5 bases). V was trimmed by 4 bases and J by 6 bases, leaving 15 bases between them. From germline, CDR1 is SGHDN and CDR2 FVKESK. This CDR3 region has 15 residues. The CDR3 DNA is TGTGCCAGCAGCCCGGTAATGGGGGGTTATGAAAAACTGTTTTTT. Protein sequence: CASSPVMGGYEKLFF. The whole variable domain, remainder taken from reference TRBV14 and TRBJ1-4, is EAGVTQFPSHSVIEKGQTVTLRCDPISGHDNLYWYRRVMGKEIKFLLHFVKESKQDESGMPNNRFLAERTGGTYSTLKVQPAELEDSGVYFCASSPVMGGYEKLFFGSGTQLSVL.

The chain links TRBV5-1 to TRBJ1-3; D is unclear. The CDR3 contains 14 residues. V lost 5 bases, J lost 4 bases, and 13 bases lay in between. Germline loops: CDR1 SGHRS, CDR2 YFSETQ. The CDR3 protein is CASRVGRVGNTIYF. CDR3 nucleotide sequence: TGCGCCAGCAGGGTGGGTCGGGTCGGAAACACCATATATTTT.

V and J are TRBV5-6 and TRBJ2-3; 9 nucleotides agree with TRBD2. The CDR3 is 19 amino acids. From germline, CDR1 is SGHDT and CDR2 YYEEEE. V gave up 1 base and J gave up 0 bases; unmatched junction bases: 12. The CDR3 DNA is TGTGCCAGCAGCTTGCACGGGGCGGGGGGGCCCTCTAGCACAGATACGCAGTATTTT. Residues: CASSLHGAGGPSSTDTQYF.

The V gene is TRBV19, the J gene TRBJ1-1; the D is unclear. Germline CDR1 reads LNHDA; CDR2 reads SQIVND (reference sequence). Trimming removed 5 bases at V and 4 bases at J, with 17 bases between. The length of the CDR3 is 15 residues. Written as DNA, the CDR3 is TGTGCCAGTAGTTTCTCGGGCCTTGGGGTCACTGAAGCTTTCTTT. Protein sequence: CASSFSGLGVTEAFF.

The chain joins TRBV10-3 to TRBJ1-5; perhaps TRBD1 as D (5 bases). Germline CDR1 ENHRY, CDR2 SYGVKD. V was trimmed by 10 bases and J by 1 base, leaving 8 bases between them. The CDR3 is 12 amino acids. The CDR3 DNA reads TGTGCCACAGGACAAAGCAATCAGCCCCAGCATTTT. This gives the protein CATGQSNQPQHF.

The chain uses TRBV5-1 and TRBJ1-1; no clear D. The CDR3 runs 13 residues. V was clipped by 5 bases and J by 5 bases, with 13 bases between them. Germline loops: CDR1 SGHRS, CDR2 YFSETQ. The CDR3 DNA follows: TGCGCCAGCAGATTTCCTTCGGCAACTGAAGCTTTCTTT. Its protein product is CASRFPSATEAFF.

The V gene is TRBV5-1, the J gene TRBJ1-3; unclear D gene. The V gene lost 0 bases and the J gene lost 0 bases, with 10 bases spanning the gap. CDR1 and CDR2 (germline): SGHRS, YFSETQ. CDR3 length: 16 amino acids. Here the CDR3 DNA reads TGCGCCAGCAGCTTGGCCGGCGTGAACTCTGGAAACACCATATATTTT. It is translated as CASSLAGVNSGNTIYF.

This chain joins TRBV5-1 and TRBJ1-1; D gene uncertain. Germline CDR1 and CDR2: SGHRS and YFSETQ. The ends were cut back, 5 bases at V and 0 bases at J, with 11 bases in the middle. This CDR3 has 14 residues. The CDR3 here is CASRVESLNTEAFF. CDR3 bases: TGCGCCAGCAGAGTTGAGTCACTGAACACTGAAGCTTTCTTT.

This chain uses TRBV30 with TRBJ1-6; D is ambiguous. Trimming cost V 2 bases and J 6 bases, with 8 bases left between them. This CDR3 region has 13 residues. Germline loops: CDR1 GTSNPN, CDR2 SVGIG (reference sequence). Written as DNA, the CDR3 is TGTGCCTGGAGTATGACACCTAATTCACCCCTCCACTTT. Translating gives CAWSMTPNSPLHF.

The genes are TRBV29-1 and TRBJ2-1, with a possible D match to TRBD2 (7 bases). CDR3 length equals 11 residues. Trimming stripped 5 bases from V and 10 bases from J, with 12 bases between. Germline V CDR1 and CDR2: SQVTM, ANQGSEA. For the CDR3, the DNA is TGCAGCGTTTGGACTAGGGGGGAGCAGTTCTTC. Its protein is CSVWTRGEQFF.

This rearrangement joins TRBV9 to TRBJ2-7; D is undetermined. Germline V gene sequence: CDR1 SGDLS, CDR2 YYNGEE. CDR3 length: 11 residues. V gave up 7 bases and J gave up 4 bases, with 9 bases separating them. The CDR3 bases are TGTGCCAGCGGGAAAGAGTACGAGCAGTACTTC. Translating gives CASGKEYEQYF.

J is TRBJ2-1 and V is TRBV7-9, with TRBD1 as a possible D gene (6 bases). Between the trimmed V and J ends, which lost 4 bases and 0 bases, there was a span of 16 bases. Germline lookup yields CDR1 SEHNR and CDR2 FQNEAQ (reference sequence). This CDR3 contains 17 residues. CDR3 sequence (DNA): TGTGCCAGCAGCTCTACTACAGGGCTGAGCTCCTACAATGAGCAGTTCTTC. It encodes CASSSTTGLSSYNEQFF.

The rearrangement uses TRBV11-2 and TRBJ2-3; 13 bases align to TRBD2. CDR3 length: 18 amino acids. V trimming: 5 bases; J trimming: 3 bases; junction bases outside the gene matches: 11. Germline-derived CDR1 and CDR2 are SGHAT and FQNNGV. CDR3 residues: CASSPGLAGAQSTDTQYF. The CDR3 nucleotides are TGTGCCAGCAGCCCAGGACTAGCGGGGGCCCAAAGTACAGATACGCAGTATTTT.

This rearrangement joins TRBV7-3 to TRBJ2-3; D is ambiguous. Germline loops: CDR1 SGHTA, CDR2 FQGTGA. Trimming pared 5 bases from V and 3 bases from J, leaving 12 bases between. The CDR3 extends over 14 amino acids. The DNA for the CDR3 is TGTGCCAGCAGCGTTCAAATACCTACAGATACGCAGTATTTT. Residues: CASSVQIPTDTQYF.

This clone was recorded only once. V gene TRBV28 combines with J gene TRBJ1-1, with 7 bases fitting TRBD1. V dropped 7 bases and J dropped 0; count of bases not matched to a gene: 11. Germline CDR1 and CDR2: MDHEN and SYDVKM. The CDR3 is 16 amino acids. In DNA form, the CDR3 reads TGTGCCAGCACTTGCGAGACAGGGTTCATGAACACTGAAGCTTTCTTT. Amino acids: CASTCETGFMNTEAFF.